This T cell receptor beta chain derives from a study of graft-versus-host responses after intestinal transplantation (dated by TCRdb to about 2021). Regarding the study in general: Multivisceral, liver-intestinal, or isolated intestinal transplants were received by the recipients. Alloreactive clones were identified by sequencing pre-transplant mixed lymphocyte reaction products and comparing them with unstimulated pre-transplant donor and recipient T cells. Instead of going to the commercial service, samples from a few later patients were sequenced in-house on an Illumina MiSeq and processed with MiXCR. Donor T cell macrochimerism was defined as a peak of at least 4% donor T cells among recipient peripheral blood mononuclear cells. Graft-versus-host and host-versus-graft alloreactive T cell clones were tracked in the graft, circulation and bone marrow after intestinal transplantation using bulk TCR-beta CDR3 sequencing. Anti-thymocyte globulin induction was given to all recipients, followed by maintenance tacrolimus and steroids for around three years. The cohort enrolled around 25 intestinal transplant recipients including one retransplant, and 3 patients lacking pretransplant specimens were excluded. General findings and caveats noted by the study authors: GvH clones turned up in recipient bone marrow, with some appearing earlier in ileal mucosa or blood, a pattern consistent with an intestinal mucosal origin. Peak levels of circulating GvH clones were associated with declines in HvG clones early after transplant. The relatively low number and heterogeneity of intestinal transplant patients limited the conclusions. High GvH to HvG T cell clonal ratios were observed in the allografts of patients with donor T cell macrochimerism.

The method was the immunoSEQ multiplex PCR assay. In most patients, genomic DNA was isolated using the Qiagen DNeasy Blood and Tissue Kit and sent frozen to Adaptive Biotechnologies for TCR sequencing. Adaptive Biotechnologies carried out high-throughput TCR-beta CDR3 sequencing of genomic DNA for most patients. The source study handled its data this way. TCR sequencing data for some 19 patients were retrieved from Adaptive's ImmunoSEQ software; a few other patients were processed with MiXCR and VDJtools. To correct CD4 versus CD8 sorting errors, any sequence found in both subsets at a frequency ratio below 5:1 was removed. CDR3 nucleotide sequences shared between donor and recipient were removed because their origin could not be assigned. To be classed as alloreactive, a clone needed at least 2-fold expansion over unstimulated cells and a minimum CFSE-low frequency of 0.002% (template counts) or 0.001% (read counts). A clone was considered mappable if detected in the sequenced pre-transplant spleen, lymph node, or MLR CFSE-low populations of the donor or recipient. The cumulative frequency of alloreactive clones was calculated as a percentage of all sequences, weighted by copy number. TCRdb re-hosts the immuneACCESS table, in-frame sequences only. Its copies lack some clones; in the studies checked, an unresolved V gene accounts for under half of them, and the cause for the rest is not known. The V and J calls and the clone size are those of that table, but D and trimming were determined from the DNA. This sample lists some 110,000 clones; more than 80% were detected once. The top ten constitute about 0.25% of the sample.

From the cysteine up to the phenylalanine, the CDR3 has a length of 15 residues. Just CDR3 DNA is preserved here, 45 bases in frame from base 1. CDR1 and CDR2, looked up from the germline V gene (reference sequence), are LNHDA and SQIVND. Clipping removes 2 bases from V and 2 bases from J, with 1 as the unmatched junction base count. A word on this clone: Its antigen remains undetermined. No base-level quality is on record; no much larger clone is a single base apart.

The sample's time point label, decoded: cells obtained before transplantation from donor or recipient. CD3+CD4+ and CD3+CD8+ populations were FACS-sorted from unstimulated pre-transplant donor and recipient cells taken from spleen or lymph nodes. Recombination connected TRBV19 to TRBJ1-5; TRBD1 aligns with 9 central bases. This specimen consisted of unstimulated CD4+ T cells sorted from spleen or lymph node cells, obtained before transplant. The clonotype was recovered from a human donor who was the organ donor for an intestinal transplant. Here the CDR3 is given as CASSIRDRGNQPQHF. The nucleotide sequence is TGTGCCAGTAGTATACGGGACAGGGGCAATCAGCCCCAGCATTTT.